Each of the 26 T cell receptor beta chains below was sequenced from the same sample in a study of blood T cell repertoires in COVID-19. Assay: immunoSEQ multiplex PCR; the TCRdb copy retains only in-frame clones and omits some. The data contain 55,000 to 85,000 clones, approximately 86% of them singletons. The sample taken for sequencing was peripheral blood. Receptors were obtained from a human donor in a cohort sampled during active COVID-19.

This clone was picked up one time. The chain has TRBV6-6 and TRBJ1-1, with D unresolved. V shed 6 bases and J shed 6 bases, with 8 bases lying between them. The V gene's germline CDR1 is MNHNY and CDR2 SVGAGI (reference sequence). The CDR3 has 11 amino acids. In DNA form, the CDR3 reads TGTGCCAGCAGAACGAGGTCTGAAGCTTTCTTT. It encodes CASRTRSEAFF.

This chain connects TRBV11-2 to TRBJ2-4, with a weak D call TRBD2 (6 bases). In germline, CDR1 is SGHAT, CDR2 FQNNGV. The CDR3 runs to 12 residues. V shed 2 bases and J shed 10 bases, with 9 bases lying between them. The CDR3 DNA is TGTGCCAGCAGCTTATCGGGGGTTATTCAGTACTTC. It is translated as CASSLSGVIQYF.

The V call is TRBV27, the J call TRBJ1-6; 10 bases agree with TRBD1. Losses at the gene ends were 3 bases for V and 8 bases for J; bases not matched to a gene: 4. This CDR3 is 15 amino acids long. Germline V gene data show CDR1 as MNHEY and CDR2 as SMNVEV (reference sequence). Here the CDR3 reads CASSFLGTGDSPLHF. DNA of the CDR3: TGTGCCAGCAGTTTTTTAGGGACAGGGGATTCACCCCTCCACTTT.

This rearrangement joins TRBV19 to TRBJ1-6, with 9 bases aligning to TRBD1. The junction had 7 bases not matched to a gene; V was cut back by 6 bases and J by 7 bases. Looked up from germline, CDR1 is LNHDA and CDR2 is SQIVND (reference sequence). This CDR3 spans 15 amino acids. CDR3 bases: TGTGCCAGTAGGGGACAGGGACTACCAAATTCACCCCTCCACTTT. This sequence encodes CASRGQGLPNSPLHF. The variable domain in full, with the rest retrieved from reference TRBV19 and TRBJ1-6, is DGGITQSPKYLFRKEGQNVTLSCEQNLNHDAMYWYRQDPGQGLRLIYYSQIVNDFQKGDIAEGYSVSREKKESFPLTVTSAQKNPTAFYLCASRGQGLPNSPLHFGNGTRLTVT.

The V gene is TRBV5-4, the J gene TRBJ1-6; D may be TRBD1 (5 bases). Trimming took off 1 base at V and 6 bases at J, with 14 bases between the two ends. This CDR3 region has 16 residues. CDR1 and CDR2 (germline): SGHNT, YYREEE (reference sequence). The CDR3 DNA follows: TGTGCCAGCAGCTTGTTATCACAGGCCATTAATTCACCCCTCCACTTT. Translated, it gives CASSLLSQAINSPLHF.

This rearrangement joins TRBV24-1 to TRBJ2-2, with no clear D. Germline V gene data show CDR1 as KGHDR and CDR2 as SFDVKD. The CDR3 has 14 residues. V lost 5 bases to trimming and J lost 3 bases, with 9 bases between them. In nucleotides, the CDR3 is TGTGCCACCAGTGTTGGCAGCGACACCGGGGAGCTGTTTTTT. Amino acid sequence: CATSVGSDTGELFF.

This clone came up once. The chain couples TRBV6-6 to TRBJ2-1, with 12 bases identical to TRBD2. V gave up 5 bases and J gave up 4 bases; unmatched junction bases: 18. Germline V CDR1 and CDR2: MNHNY, SVGAGI (reference sequence). The CDR3 sequence is 20 residues long. The CDR3, as DNA: TGTGCCAGCAGTCCCTTCGAGGGCCTAGCGGGGGGGCCCCCATACAATGAGCAGTTCTTC. This gives the protein CASSPFEGLAGGPPYNEQFF.

The chain has TRBV19 and TRBJ1-1; D unclear. Between the trimmed V and J ends, which lost 7 bases and 11 bases, there was a span of 20 bases. The CDR3 contains 13 residues. Germline V gene sequence: CDR1 LNHDA, CDR2 SQIVND (reference sequence). Here the CDR3 DNA reads TGTGCCAGTACCTCTATGGTGGGGAGTTGGGCTTTCTTT. It specifies CASTSMVGSWAFF.

The chain links TRBV4-1 to TRBJ1-3; D not resolved. The CDR3 totals 15 residues. Per the germline V gene, CDR1 is MGHRA and CDR2 is YSYEKL. Trimming removed 1 base at V and 6 bases at J, with 13 bases between. CDR3 region: CASSQGVSPLNTIYF. CDR3 bases: TGCGCCAGCAGCCAAGGAGTCTCTCCTCTAAACACCATATATTTT.

The rearrangement joins TRBV5-1 to TRBJ1-2; D call uncertain. The CDR3 runs 12 residues. The V gene lost 0 bases and the J gene lost 6 bases, with 6 bases spanning the gap. CDR1 and CDR2 from the germline V gene are SGHRS and YFSETQ. The CDR3 region is CASSLDNDGYTF. CDR3 nucleotide sequence: TGCGCCAGCAGCTTGGACAACGATGGCTACACCTTC.

The rearrangement uses TRBV11-2 and TRBJ1-3; possible D gene TRBD1, 5 bases. Trimming stripped 2 bases from V and 0 bases from J, with 11 bases between. This CDR3 spans 16 amino acids. The germline V gene has CDR1 SGHAT and CDR2 FQNNGV. The CDR3 sequence: CASSLRADNSGNTIYF. The CDR3 bases are TGTGCCAGCAGCTTAAGGGCGGACAACTCTGGAAACACCATATATTTT.

The V gene is TRBV9, the J gene TRBJ2-3; D is ambiguous. CDR1 SGDLS and CDR2 YYNGEE come from the germline V gene. Trimming left V 4 bases short and J 4 bases short, with 10 bases between. The CDR3 runs to 13 residues. Here the CDR3 DNA reads TGTGCCAGCAGCCCCAAGCTCCCAGATACGCAGTATTTT. As protein: CASSPKLPDTQYF.

The table lists this clone with a few counts. This chain connects TRBV5-4 to TRBJ1-5; D uncertain. The CDR3 runs 15 residues. The germline gives CDR1 SGHNT, CDR2 YYREEE (reference sequence). Trimming removed 2 bases at V and 6 bases at J, with 15 bases between. CDR3 residues: CASSLFLVRAQPQHF. The CDR3 coding sequence is TGTGCCAGCAGCTTATTTCTCGTAAGAGCTCAGCCCCAGCATTTT.

The rearrangement joins TRBV7-2 to TRBJ2-7; TRBD2 agrees at 9 bases. Trimming cost V 1 base and J 2 bases; bases outside gene matches: 3. The CDR3 length is 15 residues. Germline V CDR1 and CDR2: SGHTA, FQGNSA. The CDR3 loop is CASSLGGGGAYEQYF. For the CDR3, the DNA is TGTGCCAGCAGCTTAGGCGGCGGGGGGGCCTACGAGCAGTACTTC.

The count of this clone is one. This chain uses TRBV27 with TRBJ2-2; 8 bases align to TRBD1. V was clipped by 3 bases and J by 1 base; unmatched bases: 4. CDR3 length equals 16 residues. Germline V lookup: CDR1 MNHEY, CDR2 SMNVEV (reference sequence). The CDR3, as DNA: TGTGCCAGCAGTTTCCGACAGGGGTGGAACACCGGGGAGCTGTTTTTT. It codes for CASSFRQGWNTGELFF.

V gene TRBV5-1 combines with J gene TRBJ1-1; TRBD1 might be the D (6 bases). Germline CDR1 reads SGHRS; CDR2 reads YFSETQ. This CDR3 spans 16 amino acids. Trimming pared 4 bases from V and 4 bases from J, leaving 20 bases between. CDR3 amino acids: CASSQGIGGVGTEAFF. The CDR3 DNA reads as TGCGCCAGCAGCCAAGGGATAGGGGGTGTAGGCACTGAAGCTTTCTTT.

The chain joins TRBV27 to TRBJ1-1; 7 nucleotides agree with TRBD1. V trimming: 8 bases; J trimming: 4 bases; junction bases outside the gene matches: 7. Per the germline V gene, CDR1 is MNHEY and CDR2 is SMNVEV (reference sequence). The CDR3 totals 13 residues. This CDR3 reads CASVKTGTTEAFF. The CDR3, as DNA: TGTGCCAGCGTCAAGACAGGGACCACTGAAGCTTTCTTT.

The sample holds a few counts of this clone. The chain couples TRBV5-1 to TRBJ1-6, with D unclear. V dropped 1 base and J dropped 0 bases, with 11 bases sitting between them. This CDR3 has 17 residues. CDR1 SGHRS and CDR2 YFSETQ come from the germline V gene. The CDR3 loop reads CASSLRPGSSYNSPLHF. CDR3 bases: TGCGCCAGCAGCTTGAGACCGGGAAGCTCCTATAATTCACCCCTCCACTTT.

The chain is built from TRBV6-4 and TRBJ2-7, with a possible D match to TRBD1 (5 bases). This CDR3 contains 16 residues. Germline V gene sequence: CDR1 MRHNA, CDR2 SNTAGT. Trimming left V 0 bases short and J 0 bases short, with 12 bases between. The chain's CDR3 is CASSDSPTDNSYEQYF. CDR3 nucleotide sequence: TGTGCCAGCAGTGACTCCCCGACGGACAACTCCTACGAGCAGTACTTC.

The chain couples TRBV7-3 to TRBJ2-6; no firm D call. CDR1 SGHTA and CDR2 FQGTGA come from the germline V gene. This CDR3 region has 16 residues. Trimming pared 2 bases from V and 0 bases from J, leaving 8 bases between. CDR3: CASSLVSTSGANVLTF. The DNA of the CDR3 is TGTGCCAGCAGCTTAGTCAGTACCTCTGGGGCCAACGTCCTGACTTTC.

The chain links TRBV7-2 to TRBJ2-2, with a possible D match to TRBD1 (5 bases). The CDR3 contains 16 residues. Trimming took 2 bases from V and 4 from J, leaving 14 bases between them. CDR1 and CDR2 from the germline V gene are SGHTA and FQGNSA. CDR3 nucleotides: TGTGCCAGCAGCTTAAGGTCCAGGGCGAGCACCGGGGAGCTGTTTTTT. As protein: CASSLRSRASTGELFF.

This chain joins TRBV30 and TRBJ1-1, with D possibly being TRBD1 (5 bases). Germline CDR1 is GTSNPN and CDR2 is SVGIG (reference sequence). Trimming removed 1 base at V and 5 bases at J, with 8 bases between. CDR3 size: 12 residues. The CDR3 DNA reads as TGTGCCTGGAGTGCCAGGGTAACTGAAGCTTTCTTT. Residues: CAWSARVTEAFF.

The J gene is TRBJ2-7, the V gene TRBV11-2; 10 nucleotides align to TRBD1. The CDR3 totals 16 residues. From germline, CDR1 is SGHAT and CDR2 FQNNGV. Trimming cost V 1 base and J 4 bases; bases outside gene matches: 7. The CDR3 is CASSLGHGTGEYEQYF. For the CDR3, the DNA is TGTGCCAGCAGCTTAGGTCACGGGACAGGGGAATACGAGCAGTACTTC.

The chain links TRBV2 to TRBJ2-5, with TRBD2 matching over 8 bases. The CDR3 is made up of 16 amino acids. Trimming cost V 3 bases and J 0 bases; bases outside gene matches: 6. Germline loops: CDR1 SNHLY, CDR2 FYNNEI. CDR3 amino acids: CASSDEAGVYQETQYF. The CDR3 DNA sequence: TGTGCCAGCAGTGACGAAGCGGGGGTTTACCAAGAGACCCAGTACTTC.

The J gene is TRBJ2-5, the V gene TRBV4-3; 7 positions agree with TRBD2. Per germline, CDR1 LGHNA and CDR2 YSLEER. After removal of 0 bases from V and 4 bases from J, the junction contained 5 bases not matched to a gene. The CDR3 extends over 15 amino acids. CDR3: CASSQDGPGGETQYF. The CDR3 DNA follows: TGCGCCAGCAGCCAAGATGGACCGGGGGGAGAGACCCAGTACTTC.

The V call is TRBV12-3 or TRBV12-4, the J call TRBJ1-5, with a tentative D call TRBD1 (5 bases). The CDR3 contains 12 residues. V was clipped by 5 bases and J by 9 bases, with 11 bases between them. The CDR3 coding sequence is TGTGCCAGCAGTGGGGGGTTAGGGCCCCAGCATTTT. The encoded protein is CASSGGLGPQHF.